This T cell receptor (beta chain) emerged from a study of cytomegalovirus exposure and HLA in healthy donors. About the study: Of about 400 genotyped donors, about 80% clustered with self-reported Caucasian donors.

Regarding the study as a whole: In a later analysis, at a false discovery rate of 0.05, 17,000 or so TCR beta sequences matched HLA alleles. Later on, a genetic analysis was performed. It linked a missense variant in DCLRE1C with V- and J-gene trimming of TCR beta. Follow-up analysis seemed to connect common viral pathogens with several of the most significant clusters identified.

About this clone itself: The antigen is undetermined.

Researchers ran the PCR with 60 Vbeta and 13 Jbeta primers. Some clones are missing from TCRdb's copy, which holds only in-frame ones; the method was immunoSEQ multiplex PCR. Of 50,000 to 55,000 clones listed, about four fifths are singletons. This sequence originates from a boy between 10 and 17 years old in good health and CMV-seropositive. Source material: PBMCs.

CDR3 DNA: TGCAGCGTCCCAAGGACAGGGGAAAACTATGGCTACACCTTC. This translates into CSVPRTGENYGYTF. The chain recombines TRBV29-1 with TRBJ1-2, with 9 bases fitting TRBD1. CDR1 and CDR2 from the germline V gene are SQVTM and ANQGSEA. J lost 2 bases, V lost 6 bases, and 7 bases had no gene match. The CDR3 has 14 residues.